The 19 T cell receptor beta chains listed next were all sequenced from one sample in a study of T cells in Graves' hyperthyroidism and ophthalmopathy (dated by TCRdb to about 2019). Libraries were constructed by multiplex PCR. The sequencer listed for this sample is Illumina HiSeq 2000. The TCR beta CDR3 regions were amplified from RNA transcripts. The TCR CDR3 was subjected to a first round of RT-PCR using the HTBI primer set and the Qiagen OneStep RT-PCR kit. TCRdb reprocessing: public reads trimmed at Q25 with fastp, clones called with MiXCR, in-frame beta chains kept. Rows with one shared CDR3 protein collapse into an entry with the most common genes and DNA. A total of hundreds of thousands of distinct CDR3 sequences appear in this sample, roughly 40% of them only once. Clones ranked in the top ten supply approximately 8.7% of the sample. Sequencing was performed on blood. The receptors were gathered from a man aged 18 to 29 with Graves' hyperthyroidism.

J is TRBJ2-3 and V is TRBV19, with 11 bases that match TRBD2. The CDR3 loop spans 18 amino acids. The V gene's germline CDR1 is LNHDA and CDR2 SQIVND (reference sequence). J lost 0 bases, V lost 3 bases, and 8 bases had no gene match. Here the CDR3 reads CASSISSGRPASTDTQYF. CDR3 coding DNA: TGTGCCAGTAGTATTTCTAGCGGGAGGCCAGCAAGCACAGATACGCAGTATTTT.

The V call is TRBV7-9, the J call TRBJ2-7; 10 positions agree with TRBD1. The CDR3 loop spans 14 amino acids. The J segment lost 0 bases and the V segment lost 8 bases, leaving 4 bases of the junction unmatched. Looked up from germline, CDR1 is SEHNR and CDR2 is FQNEAQ (reference sequence). The CDR3 sequence is CASPTGGNSYEQYF. The CDR3 region has the DNA TGTGCCAGCCCGACAGGGGGCAACTCCTACGAGCAGTACTTC. Together with reference TRBV7-9 and TRBJ2-7, the CDR3 gives the full variable domain: DTGVSQNPRHKITKRGQNVTFRCDPISEHNRLYWYRQTLGQGPEFLTYFQNEAQLEKSRLLSDRFSAERPKGSFSTLEIQRTEQGDSAMYLCASPTGGNSYEQYFGPGTRLTVT.

The table lists this clonotype with a few counts. This sequence joins TRBV6-5 and TRBJ2-2, with D uncertain. Germline CDR1 MNHEY, CDR2 SVGAGI. The CDR3 length is 11 residues. V shed 5 bases and J shed 10 bases, with 8 bases lying between them. The CDR3 protein is CASSHRQELFF. The CDR3 bases are TGTGCCAGCAGTCACCGCCAGGAGCTGTTTTTT.

As for this clonotype: Sequence at one end of the junction differs from germline and may be a read error. The V and J genes are TRBV10-2 and TRBJ2-7; D not resolved. The CDR3 contains 14 residues. Looked up from germline, CDR1 is WSHSY and CDR2 is SAAADI. CDR3 nucleotides: TGCGCCAGCAGTGATAGGTTTGACCGCTACGGGCAGTACTTC. Translation gives CASSDRFDRYGQYF.

Points on this clonotype: One base away lies a much larger clone, so this may be a sequencing read error. The chain employs TRBV10-3 and TRBJ1-5, with D uncertain. The CDR3 runs to 12 residues. Germline V gives CDR1 ENHRY, CDR2 SYGVKD. CDR3 bases: TGTGTCACCTCGGGGAGCAATCAGCCCCAGCATTTT. It specifies CVTSGSNQPQHF.

The sample holds many counts of this clonotype. This chain links TRBV19 with TRBJ1-3; D remains ambiguous. Trimming cost V 1 base and J 3 bases, with 4 bases left between them. CDR1 and CDR2 from the germline V gene are LNHDA and SQIVND (reference sequence). This CDR3 has 13 residues. The DNA of the CDR3 is TGTGCCAGTAGTATAGGGCATGGAAACACCATATATTTT. Translated: CASSIGHGNTIYF.

V is TRBV7-9 and J is TRBJ1-1; TRBD1 aligns across 7 bases. The CDR3 sequence is 11 residues long. Germline V CDR1 and CDR2: SEHNR, FQNEAQ (reference sequence). The trim removed 5 bases at V and 11 bases at J, leaving 5 bases unmatched. For the CDR3, the DNA is TGTGCCAGCAGCGGACAGGCGAGGGCTTTCTTT. Its protein product is CASSGQARAFF.

Only one count was recorded for this clonotype. The CDR3 loop reads CASSQGDRPDETQYF. The CDR3 DNA reads as TGTGCCAGCAGCCAAGGAGATCGCCCTGACGAGACCCAGTACTTC. V is TRBV7-3 and J is TRBJ2-5; D gene ambiguous. CDR1 and CDR2 (germline): SGHTA, FQGTGA. V was trimmed by 5 bases and J by 5 bases, leaving 18 bases between them. The CDR3 length is 15 residues. The full variable domain, with the rest looked up from reference TRBV7-3 and TRBJ2-5, is GAGVSQTPSNKVTEKGKYVELRCDPISGHTALYWYRQSLGQGPEFLIYFQGTGAADDSGLPNDRFFAVRPEGSVSTLKIQRTERGDSAVYLCASSQGDRPDETQYFGPGTRLLVL.

The sample holds a few counts of this clonotype. V and J are TRBV12-3 or TRBV12-4 and TRBJ2-6; D may correspond to TRBD1 or TRBD2 (6 bases each). The V end lost 2 bases, the J end lost 2 bases, and 16 bases lay between the germline ends. The CDR3 is 18 amino acids. This CDR3 is CASSLRGQGGAGANVLTF. In DNA form, the CDR3 reads TGTGCCAGCAGTTTACGGGGGCAGGGAGGCGCTGGGGCCAACGTCCTGACTTTC.

The chain links TRBV7-2 to TRBJ1-3; 7 nucleotides line up with TRBD1. Germline V CDR1 and CDR2: SGHTA, FQGNSA. CDR3 size: 17 residues. V lost 2 bases and J lost 1; bases outside the gene matches: 8. Written as DNA, the CDR3 is TGTGCCAGCAGCTTAAATAGACAGGGAAGATCTGGAAACACCATATATTTT. Its translation: CASSLNRQGRSGNTIYF.

This clonotype was detected a few times. V is TRBV5-1 and J is TRBJ2-5, with D possibly called TRBD1 or TRBD2 (5 bases each). Germline lookup yields CDR1 SGHRS and CDR2 YFSETQ. Trimming cost V 0 bases and J 3 bases, with 12 bases left between them. The CDR3 consists of 15 residues. CDR3 DNA sequence: TGCGCCAGCAGCTTGGCCATGGGGGTAGAAGAGACCCAGTACTTC. It translates to CASSLAMGVEETQYF.

This clonotype was counted a few times. The chain recombines TRBV2 with TRBJ1-1, with 7 positions matching TRBD1. From germline, CDR1 is SNHLY and CDR2 FYNNEI. The V segment lost 4 bases and the J segment 6 bases; nucleotides outside the gene matches: 8. The CDR3 spans 14 residues. The DNA of the CDR3 is TGTGCCAGCAGTGGAAGGAGGGGGCCCGCTGAAGCTTTCTTT. Translating it yields CASSGRRGPAEAFF.

The chain combines TRBV7-8 with TRBJ2-3; D ambiguous. This CDR3 is 13 amino acids long. Germline V gene sequence: CDR1 SGHVS, CDR2 FQNEAQ. V dropped 2 bases and J dropped 3 bases, with 6 bases sitting between them. The CDR3 is CASSLYRTDTQYF. The CDR3 nucleotides are TGTGCCAGCAGCTTATACCGAACAGATACGCAGTATTTT.

This clonotype was detected a few times. This chain links TRBV5-1 with TRBJ1-2, with D tentatively TRBD1 (6 bases). Trimming removed 0 bases from V and 14 bases from J, with 17 bases in between. In germline, CDR1 is SGHRS, CDR2 YFSETQ. The length of the CDR3 is 13 residues. CDR3 bases: TGCGCCAGCAGCTTGGACCAGTGGGGGGGCGAGACCTTC. It encodes CASSLDQWGGETF.

This clonotype was found a few times. This rearrangement joins TRBV2 to TRBJ2-5; D is ambiguous. Germline CDR1 is SNHLY and CDR2 is FYNNEI. Trimming took off 5 bases at V and 3 bases at J, with 16 bases between the two ends. The CDR3 has 15 residues. CDR3 nucleotides: TGTGCCAGCAGTTCCGGTGTTAGCTCGGAAGAGACCCAGTACTTC. Its protein is CASSSGVSSEETQYF.

V gene TRBV5-1 combines with J gene TRBJ2-7; weak D call: TRBD1 (8 bases). The V gene lost 3 bases and the J gene lost 12 bases, with 22 bases spanning the gap. The germline CDR1 and CDR2 sequences are SGHRS and YFSETQ. This CDR3 contains 14 residues. The CDR3 DNA reads TGCGCCAGCAGCTGGGGGGGGACAGGCGACGCGTGGTACTTC. This encodes CASSWGGTGDAWYF.

This clonotype came up a few times. The V and J genes are TRBV19 and TRBJ2-2; a weak D match, TRBD2 (6 bases). V was cut by 3 bases and J by 4 bases, with 9 bases left in between. Germline V gives CDR1 LNHDA, CDR2 SQIVND (reference sequence). The CDR3 sequence is 14 residues long. The CDR3 reads CASSIWGGTGELFF. The DNA of the CDR3 is TGTGCCAGTAGTATCTGGGGAGGCACCGGGGAGCTGTTTTTT.

This chain links TRBV7-9 with TRBJ2-5; no firm D call. Germline V gene lookup returns CDR1 SEHNR and CDR2 FQNEAQ (reference sequence). The CDR3 totals 15 residues. Deletions cut 3 bases from V and 5 bases from J, with 16 bases between. For the CDR3, the DNA is TGTGCCAGCAGCTTCCGGGTCCACACCGGGGAGACCCAGTACTTC. Encoded protein: CASSFRVHTGETQYF. Looking up the rest from reference TRBV7-9 and TRBJ2-5 gives the full variable domain: DTGVSQNPRHKITKRGQNVTFRCDPISEHNRLYWYRQTLGQGPEFLTYFQNEAQLEKSRLLSDRFSAERPKGSFSTLEIQRTEQGDSAMYLCASSFRVHTGETQYFGPGTRLLVL.

This clonotype has at least ten counts. The chain is built from TRBV10-3 and TRBJ2-7, with D possibly matching TRBD1 (6 bases). Germline CDR1 and CDR2: ENHRY and SYGVKD. Between the trimmed V and J ends, which lost 6 bases and 2 bases, there was a span of 11 bases. The CDR3 is 13 amino acids. The CDR3 reads CAISETGAYEQYF. CDR3 sequence (DNA): TGTGCCATCAGCGAGACAGGCGCCTACGAGCAGTACTTC.